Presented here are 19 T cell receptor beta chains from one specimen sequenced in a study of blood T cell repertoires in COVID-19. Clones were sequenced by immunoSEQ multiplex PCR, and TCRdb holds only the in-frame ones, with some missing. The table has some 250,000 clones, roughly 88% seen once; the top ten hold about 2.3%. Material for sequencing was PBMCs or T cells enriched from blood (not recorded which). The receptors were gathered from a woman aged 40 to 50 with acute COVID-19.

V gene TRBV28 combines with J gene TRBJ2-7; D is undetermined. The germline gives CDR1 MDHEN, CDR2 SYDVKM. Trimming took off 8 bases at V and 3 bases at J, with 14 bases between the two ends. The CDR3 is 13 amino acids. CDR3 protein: CASSPTPIYEQYF. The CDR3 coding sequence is TGTGCCAGCTCTCCGACACCGATCTACGAGCAGTACTTC. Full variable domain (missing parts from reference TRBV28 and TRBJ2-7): DVKVTQSSRYLVKRTGEKVFLECVQDMDHENMFWYRQDPGLGLRLIYFSYDVKMKEKGDIPEGYSVSREKKERFSLILESASTNQTSMYLCASSPTPIYEQYFGPGTRLTVT.

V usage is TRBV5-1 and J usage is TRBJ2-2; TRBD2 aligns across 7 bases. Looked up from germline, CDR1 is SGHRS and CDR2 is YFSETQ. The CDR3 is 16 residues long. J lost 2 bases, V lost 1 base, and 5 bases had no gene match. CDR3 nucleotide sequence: TGCGCCAGCAGCTTGACGGGAGGAACTAACACCGGGGAGCTGTTTTTT. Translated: CASSLTGGTNTGELFF.

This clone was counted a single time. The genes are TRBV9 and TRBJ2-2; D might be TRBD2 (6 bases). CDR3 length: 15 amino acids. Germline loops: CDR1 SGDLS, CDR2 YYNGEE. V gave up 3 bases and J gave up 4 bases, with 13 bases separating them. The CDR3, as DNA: TGTGCCAGCAGCGAATTCGGGACTGGCACCGGGGAGCTGTTTTTT. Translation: CASSEFGTGTGELFF.

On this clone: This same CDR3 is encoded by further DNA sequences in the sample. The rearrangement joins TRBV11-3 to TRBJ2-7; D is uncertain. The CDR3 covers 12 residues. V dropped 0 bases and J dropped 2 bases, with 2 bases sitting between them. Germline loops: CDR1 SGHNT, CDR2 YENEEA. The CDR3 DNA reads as TGTGCCAGCAGCTTAGATACCTACGAGCAGTACTTC. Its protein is CASSLDTYEQYF.

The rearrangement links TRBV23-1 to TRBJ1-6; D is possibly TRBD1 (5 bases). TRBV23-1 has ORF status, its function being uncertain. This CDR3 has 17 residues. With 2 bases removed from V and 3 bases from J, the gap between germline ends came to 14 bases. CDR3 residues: CASSQIQQVLYNSPLHF. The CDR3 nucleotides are TGCGCCAGCAGTCAAATACAACAGGTGCTCTATAATTCACCCCTCCACTTT.

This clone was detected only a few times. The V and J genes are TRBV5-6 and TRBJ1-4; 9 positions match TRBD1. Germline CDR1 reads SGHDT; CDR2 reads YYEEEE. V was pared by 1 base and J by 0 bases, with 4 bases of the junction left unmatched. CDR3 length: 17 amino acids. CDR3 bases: TGTGCCAGCAGCTTGTTACAGGGGGCTGCAACTAATGAAAAACTGTTTTTT. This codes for CASSLLQGAATNEKLFF. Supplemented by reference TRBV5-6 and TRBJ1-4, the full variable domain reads DAGVTQSPTHLIKTRGQQVTLRCSPKSGHDTVSWYQQALGQGPQFIFQYYEEEERQRGNFPDRFSGHQFPNYSSELNVNALLLGDSALYLCASSLLQGAATNEKLFFGSGTQLSVL.

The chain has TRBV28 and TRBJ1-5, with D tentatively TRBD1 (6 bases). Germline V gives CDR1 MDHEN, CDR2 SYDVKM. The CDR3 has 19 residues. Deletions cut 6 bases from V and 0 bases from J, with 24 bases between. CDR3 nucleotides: TGTGCCAGCAGATCCCCCGGCGGGGGCGTCGGTCTTAGCAATCAGCCCCAGCATTTT. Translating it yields CASRSPGGGVGLSNQPQHF.

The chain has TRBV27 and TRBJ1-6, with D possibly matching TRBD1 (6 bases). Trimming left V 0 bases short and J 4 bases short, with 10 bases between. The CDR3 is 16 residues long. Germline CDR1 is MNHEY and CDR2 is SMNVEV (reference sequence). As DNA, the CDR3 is TGTGCCAGCAGTTTATCGGACAGAATATATAATTCACCCCTCCACTTT. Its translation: CASSLSDRIYNSPLHF.

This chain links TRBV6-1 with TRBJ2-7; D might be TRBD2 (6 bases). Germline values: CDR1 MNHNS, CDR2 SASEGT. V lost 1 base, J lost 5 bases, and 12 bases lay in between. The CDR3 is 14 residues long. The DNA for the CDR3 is TGTGCCAGCAGTGAAGGGCCGGGGGAACACGAGCAGTACTTC. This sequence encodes CASSEGPGEHEQYF.

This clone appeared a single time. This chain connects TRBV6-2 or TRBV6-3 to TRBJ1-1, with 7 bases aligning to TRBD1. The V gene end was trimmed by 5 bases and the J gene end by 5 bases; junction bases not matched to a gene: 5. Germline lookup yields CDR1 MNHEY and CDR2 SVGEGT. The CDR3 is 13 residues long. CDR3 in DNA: TGTGCCAGCAGTACCAACAGGGGAACTGAAGCTTTCTTT. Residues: CASSTNRGTEAFF.

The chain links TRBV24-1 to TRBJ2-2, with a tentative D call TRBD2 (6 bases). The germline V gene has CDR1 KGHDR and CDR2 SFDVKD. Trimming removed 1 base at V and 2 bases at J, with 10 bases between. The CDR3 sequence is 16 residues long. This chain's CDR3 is CATSDFEGGNTGELFF. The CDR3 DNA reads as TGTGCCACCAGTGATTTCGAGGGAGGCAACACCGGGGAGCTGTTTTTT.

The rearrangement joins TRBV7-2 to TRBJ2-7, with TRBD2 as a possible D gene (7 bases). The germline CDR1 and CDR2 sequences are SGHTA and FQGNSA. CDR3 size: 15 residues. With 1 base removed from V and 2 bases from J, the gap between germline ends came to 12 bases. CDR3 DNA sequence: TGTGCCAGCAGCTTAGGCGGGGGCCAAACCTACGAGCAGTACTTC. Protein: CASSLGGGQTYEQYF.

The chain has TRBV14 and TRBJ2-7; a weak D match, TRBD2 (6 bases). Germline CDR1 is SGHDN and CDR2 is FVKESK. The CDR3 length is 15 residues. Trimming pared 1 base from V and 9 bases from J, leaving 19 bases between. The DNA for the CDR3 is TGTGCCAGCAGCCAAGCTGTCGGGAGTTACAATGGGCAGTACTTC. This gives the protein CASSQAVGSYNGQYF.

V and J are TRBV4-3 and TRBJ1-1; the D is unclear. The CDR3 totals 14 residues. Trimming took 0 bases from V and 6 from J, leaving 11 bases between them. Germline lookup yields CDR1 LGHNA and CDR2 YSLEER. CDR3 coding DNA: TGCGCCAGCAGCCAAGATCACTGGGCCCCTGAAGCTTTCTTT. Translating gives CASSQDHWAPEAFF.

In DNA form, the CDR3 reads TGTGCCAGCAGCGTAGGGACAGTGGGCAATGAGCAGTTCTTC. It encodes CASSVGTVGNEQFF. The chain has TRBV9 and TRBJ2-1, with TRBD1 as a possible D gene (6 bases). The germline V gene has CDR1 SGDLS and CDR2 YYNGEE. This CDR3 is 14 amino acids long. V was trimmed by 0 bases and J by 6 bases, leaving 10 bases between them.

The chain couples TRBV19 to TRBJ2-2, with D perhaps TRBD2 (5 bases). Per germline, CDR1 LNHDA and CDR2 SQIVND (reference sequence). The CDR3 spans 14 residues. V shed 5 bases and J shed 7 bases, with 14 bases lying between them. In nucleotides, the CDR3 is TGTGCCAGTAGTCCGAGGGCTGTTTTCGGGGAGCTGTTTTTT. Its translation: CASSPRAVFGELFF. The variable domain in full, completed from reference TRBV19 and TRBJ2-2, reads DGGITQSPKYLFRKEGQNVTLSCEQNLNHDAMYWYRQDPGQGLRLIYYSQIVNDFQKGDIAEGYSVSREKKESFPLTVTSAQKNPTAFYLCASSPRAVFGELFFGEGSRLTVL.

CDR3 bases: TGTGCCAGCAGCTTAGATCGCGTCCGCGGGTCCAATGAGCAGTTCTTC. Its protein product is CASSLDRVRGSNEQFF. The V gene is TRBV11-3, the J gene TRBJ2-1; maybe TRBD2 (5 bases). Looked up from germline, CDR1 is SGHNT and CDR2 is YENEEA. Trimming cost V 0 bases and J 6 bases, with 15 bases left between them. This CDR3 comprises 16 residues.

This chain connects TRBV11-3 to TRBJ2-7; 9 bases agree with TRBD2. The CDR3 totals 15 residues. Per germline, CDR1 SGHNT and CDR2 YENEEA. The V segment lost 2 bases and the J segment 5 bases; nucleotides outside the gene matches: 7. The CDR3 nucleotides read TGTGCCAGCAGCTTATCTGTAGCGGGAGCACACGAGCAGTACTTC. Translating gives CASSLSVAGAHEQYF. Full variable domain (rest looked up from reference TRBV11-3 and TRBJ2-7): EAGVVQSPRYKIIEKKQPVAFWCNPISGHNTLYWYLQNLGQGPELLIRYENEEAVDDSQLPKDRFSAERLKGVDSTLKIQPAELGDSAVYLCASSLSVAGAHEQYFGPGTRLTVT.

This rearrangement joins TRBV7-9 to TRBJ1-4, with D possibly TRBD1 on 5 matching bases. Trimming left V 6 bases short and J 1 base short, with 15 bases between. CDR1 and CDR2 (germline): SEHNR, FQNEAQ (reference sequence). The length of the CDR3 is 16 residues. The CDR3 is CASRSGLGETNEKLFF. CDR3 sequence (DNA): TGTGCCAGCAGGTCGGGACTGGGGGAAACTAATGAAAAACTGTTTTTT.